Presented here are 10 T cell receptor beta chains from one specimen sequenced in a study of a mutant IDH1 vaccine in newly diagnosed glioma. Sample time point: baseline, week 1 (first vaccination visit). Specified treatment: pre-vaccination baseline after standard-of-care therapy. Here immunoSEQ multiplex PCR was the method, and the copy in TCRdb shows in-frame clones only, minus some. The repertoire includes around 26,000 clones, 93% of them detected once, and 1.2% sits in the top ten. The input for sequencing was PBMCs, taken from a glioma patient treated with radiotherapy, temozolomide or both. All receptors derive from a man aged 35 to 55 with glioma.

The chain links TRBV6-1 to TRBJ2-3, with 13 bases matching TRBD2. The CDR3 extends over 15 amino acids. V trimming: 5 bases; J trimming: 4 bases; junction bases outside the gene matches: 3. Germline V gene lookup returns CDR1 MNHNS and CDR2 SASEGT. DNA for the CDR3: TGTGCCAGCAGTTTACTAGCGGGAGGGGCAGATACGCAGTATTTT. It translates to CASSLLAGGADTQYF.

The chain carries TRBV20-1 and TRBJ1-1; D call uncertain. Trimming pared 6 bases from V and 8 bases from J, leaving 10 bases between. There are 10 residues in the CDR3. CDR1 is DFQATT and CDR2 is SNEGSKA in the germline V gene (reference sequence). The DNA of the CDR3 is TGCAGTGCGACGGTAATAGAAGCTTTCTTT. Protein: CSATVIEAFF.

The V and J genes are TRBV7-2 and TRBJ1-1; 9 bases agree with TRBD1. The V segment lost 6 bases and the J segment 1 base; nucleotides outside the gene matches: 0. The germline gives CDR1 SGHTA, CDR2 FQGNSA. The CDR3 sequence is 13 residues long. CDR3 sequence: CASRTGGNTEAFF. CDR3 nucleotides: TGTGCCAGCAGGACAGGGGGGAACACTGAAGCTTTCTTT.

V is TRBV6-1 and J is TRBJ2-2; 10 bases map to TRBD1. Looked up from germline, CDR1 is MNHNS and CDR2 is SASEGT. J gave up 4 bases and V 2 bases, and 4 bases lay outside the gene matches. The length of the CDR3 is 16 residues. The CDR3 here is CASSEWDRGTTGELFF. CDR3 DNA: TGTGCCAGCAGTGAATGGGACAGGGGCACCACCGGGGAGCTGTTTTTT.

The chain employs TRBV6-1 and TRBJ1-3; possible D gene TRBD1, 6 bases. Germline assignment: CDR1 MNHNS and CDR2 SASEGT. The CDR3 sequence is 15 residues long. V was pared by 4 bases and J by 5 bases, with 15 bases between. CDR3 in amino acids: CASSGRGAERNTIYF. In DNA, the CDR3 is TGTGCCAGCAGTGGCCGGGGGGCAGAACGAAACACCATATATTTT.

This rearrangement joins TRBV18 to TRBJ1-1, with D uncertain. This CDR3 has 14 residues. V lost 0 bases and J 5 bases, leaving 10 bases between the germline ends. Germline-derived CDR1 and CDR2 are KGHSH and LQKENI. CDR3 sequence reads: CASSPPSGRTEAFF. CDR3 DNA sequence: TGTGCCAGCTCACCACCATCAGGTCGGACTGAAGCTTTCTTT. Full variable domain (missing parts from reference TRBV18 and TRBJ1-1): NAGVMQNPRHLVRRRGQEARLRCSPMKGHSHVYWYRQLPEEGLKFMVYLQKENIIDESGMPKERFSAEFPKEGPSILRIQQVVRGDSAAYFCASSPPSGRTEAFFGQGTRLTVV.

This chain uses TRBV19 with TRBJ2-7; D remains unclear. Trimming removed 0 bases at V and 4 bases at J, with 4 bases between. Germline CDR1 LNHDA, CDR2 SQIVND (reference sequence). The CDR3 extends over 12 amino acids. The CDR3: CASSIEGYEQYF. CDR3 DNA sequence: TGTGCCAGTAGTATAGAGGGGTACGAGCAGTACTTC.

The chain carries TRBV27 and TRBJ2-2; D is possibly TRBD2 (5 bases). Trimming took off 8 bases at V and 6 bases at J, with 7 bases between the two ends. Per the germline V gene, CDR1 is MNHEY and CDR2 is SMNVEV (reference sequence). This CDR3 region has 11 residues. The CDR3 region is CASLEAGELFF. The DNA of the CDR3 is TGTGCCAGCCTGGAGGCCGGGGAGCTGTTTTTT.

This chain's CDR3 is CASSDPSGGTNTGELFF. Written as DNA, the CDR3 is TGTGCCAGCAGCGATCCTAGCGGGGGGACCAACACCGGGGAGCTGTTTTTT. V gene TRBV9 combines with J gene TRBJ2-2, with 11 bases that match TRBD2. The CDR3 sequence is 17 residues long. Trimming took 3 bases from V and 2 from J; bases not matched to a gene: 6. Germline V gene sequence: CDR1 SGDLS, CDR2 YYNGEE.

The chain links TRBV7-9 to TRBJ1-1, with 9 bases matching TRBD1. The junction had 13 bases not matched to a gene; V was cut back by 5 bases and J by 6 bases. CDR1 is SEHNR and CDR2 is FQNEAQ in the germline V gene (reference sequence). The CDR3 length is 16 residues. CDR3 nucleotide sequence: TGTGCCAGCAGCCCAGGGTCCGACAGGGGGATCCCTGAAGCTTTCTTT. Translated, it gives CASSPGSDRGIPEAFF.